Below, 7 T cell receptor beta chains from the same sample are listed, as sequenced in a study of tumor-infiltrating lymphocytes in primary liver carcinoma. Unsorted whole blood yielded the blood RNA, and germline DNA was also extracted. A constant-region primer primed TCR beta cDNA synthesis from about 0.45 ug of total RNA. Generation of the TCR beta libraries relied on three nested multiplex PCR rounds using slightly modified ARM-PCR. Two initial PCR rounds of about 9 cycles each paired TRBV1-TRBV30 forward primers with a C-beta reverse primer. TCRdb reprocessed the multiplex PCR reads via MiXCR and lists one record per CDR3 protein. The sample lists a few hundred thousand distinct CDR3 sequences, 45% to 70% occurring once. Material for sequencing was peripheral blood. The source of these receptors is a woman aged 25-40 years with primary liver carcinoma and hepatitis B virus infection.

The table lists this clonotype with a few counts. This chain uses TRBV28 with TRBJ2-7, with D tentatively TRBD2 (5 bases). CDR3 length equals 15 residues. Germline-derived CDR1 and CDR2 are MDHEN and SYDVKM. Trimming removed 5 bases from V and 2 bases from J, with 16 bases in between. The CDR3 loop reads CASSPRGSAAYEQYF. The CDR3 DNA reads TGTGCCAGCAGTCCCCGGGGTAGCGCGGCCTACGAGCAGTACTTC.

Ten or more counts support this clonotype. The gene calls are TRBV11-3 and TRBJ2-3; no clear D gene. Trimming pared 5 bases from V and 0 bases from J, leaving 9 bases between. The CDR3 extends over 14 amino acids. Germline V gene lookup returns CDR1 SGHNT and CDR2 YENEEA. The CDR3 loop is CASSPRASTDTQYF. CDR3 nucleotides: TGTGCCAGCAGCCCCCGGGCTAGCACAGATACGCAGTATTTT.

This chain links TRBV4-1 with TRBJ2-2, with TRBD2 identical over 8 bases. Germline loops: CDR1 MGHRA, CDR2 YSYEKL. Trimming cost V 1 base and J 4 bases; bases outside gene matches: 5. The CDR3 runs 16 residues. The CDR3 DNA sequence: TGCGCCAGCAGCCAAGGAACGGGAGGGATCACCGGGGAGCTGTTTTTT. It codes for CASSQGTGGITGELFF.

There are a few counts of this clonotype. V gene TRBV5-1 combines with J gene TRBJ2-7; D is undetermined. CDR3 length: 13 residues. Deletions cut 0 bases from V and 4 bases from J, with 8 bases between. Germline V lookup: CDR1 SGHRS, CDR2 YFSETQ. CDR3 sequence reads: CASSLDSVYEQYF. As DNA, the CDR3 is TGCGCCAGCAGCTTGGACTCTGTTTACGAGCAGTACTTC.

As regards this clonotype: Given a much more abundant clone one base away, this may be a read error. This chain links TRBV6-2 or TRBV6-3 with TRBJ2-7; D is possibly TRBD2 (5 bases). Germline values: CDR1 MNHEY, CDR2 SVGEGT. The CDR3 loop spans 17 amino acids. The CDR3 DNA is TGTACCAGCAGTTACCTCTTCGGCGACTACCTCTCCTACGAGCAGTACTTC. Its protein product is CTSSYLFGDYLSYEQYF.

Regarding this clonotype: This likely comes from a read error, as the CDR3 has no conserved phenylalanine or tryptophan at its end. The chain has TRBV11-2 and TRBJ2-7; no reliable D call. CDR1 and CDR2 (germline): SGHAT, FQNNGV. The CDR3 totals 17 residues. V was trimmed by 1 base and J by 0 bases, leaving 16 bases between them. This CDR3 reads CASSLGGIALSSYEQYL. The DNA of the CDR3 is TGTGCCAGCAGCTTAGGAGGTATAGCTCTGAGCTCCTACGAGCAGTACCTC.

V is TRBV6-2 or TRBV6-3 and J is TRBJ2-5; possible D gene TRBD2, 5 bases. Germline CDR1 and CDR2: MNHEY and SVGEGT. The CDR3 contains 14 residues. CDR3 coding DNA: TGTCCTAGCAGCACCGACTTTGGCCATCAGGCCCAGTACTTC. Translated, it gives CPSSTDFGHQAQYF.